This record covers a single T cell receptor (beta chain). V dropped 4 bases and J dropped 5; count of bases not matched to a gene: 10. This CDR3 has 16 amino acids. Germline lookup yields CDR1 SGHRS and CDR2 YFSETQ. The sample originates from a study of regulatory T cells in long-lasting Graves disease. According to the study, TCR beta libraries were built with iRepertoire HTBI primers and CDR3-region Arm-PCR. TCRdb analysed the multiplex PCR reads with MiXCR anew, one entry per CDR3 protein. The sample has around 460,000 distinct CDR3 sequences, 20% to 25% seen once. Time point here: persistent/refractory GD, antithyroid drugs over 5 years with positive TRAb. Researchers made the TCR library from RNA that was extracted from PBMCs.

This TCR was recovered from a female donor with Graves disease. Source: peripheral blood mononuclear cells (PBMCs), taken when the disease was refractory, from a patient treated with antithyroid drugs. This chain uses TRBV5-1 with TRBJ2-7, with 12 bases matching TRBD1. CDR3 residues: CASSEGTGGWGDEQYF. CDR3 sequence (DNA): TGCGCCAGCAGCGAGGGGACAGGGGGCTGGGGCGACGAGCAGTACTTC. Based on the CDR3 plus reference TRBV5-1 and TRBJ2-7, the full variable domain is KAGVTQTPRYLIKTRGQQVTLSCSPISGHRSVSWYQQTPGQGLQFLFEYFSETQRNKGNFPGRFSGRQFSNSRSEMNVSTLELGDSALYLCASSEGTGGWGDEQYFGPGTRLTVT.